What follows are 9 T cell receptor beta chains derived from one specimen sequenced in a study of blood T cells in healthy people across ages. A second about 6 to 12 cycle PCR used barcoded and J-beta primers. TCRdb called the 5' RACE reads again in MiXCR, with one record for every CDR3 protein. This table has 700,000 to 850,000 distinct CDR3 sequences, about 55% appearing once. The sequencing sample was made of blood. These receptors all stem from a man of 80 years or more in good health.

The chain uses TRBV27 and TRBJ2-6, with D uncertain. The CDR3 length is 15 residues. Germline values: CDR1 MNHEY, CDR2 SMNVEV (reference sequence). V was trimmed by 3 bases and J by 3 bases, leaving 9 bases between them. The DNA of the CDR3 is TGTGCCAGCAGTTTGCGGCCCAATGGGGCCAACGTCCTGACTTTC. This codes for CASSLRPNGANVLTF. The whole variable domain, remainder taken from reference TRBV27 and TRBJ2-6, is EAQVTQNPRYLITVTGKKLTVTCSQNMNHEYMSWYRQDPGLGLRQIYYSMNVEVTDKGDVPEGYKVSRKEKRNFPLILESPSPNQTSLYFCASSLRPNGANVLTFGAGSRLTVL.

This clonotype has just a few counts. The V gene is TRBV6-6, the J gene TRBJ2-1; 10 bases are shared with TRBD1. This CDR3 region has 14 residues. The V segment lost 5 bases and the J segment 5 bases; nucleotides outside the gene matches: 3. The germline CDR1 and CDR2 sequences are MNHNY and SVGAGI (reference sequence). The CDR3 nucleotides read TGTGCCAGCAGTGACAGGGGGCGCGACAATGAGCAGTTCTTC. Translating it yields CASSDRGRDNEQFF.

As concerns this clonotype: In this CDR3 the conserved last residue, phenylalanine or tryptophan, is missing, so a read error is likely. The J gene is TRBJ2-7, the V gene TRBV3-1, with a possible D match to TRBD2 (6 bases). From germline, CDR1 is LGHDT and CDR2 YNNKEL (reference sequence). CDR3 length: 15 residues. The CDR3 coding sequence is TGCGCCAGCAGCCCCTCGGGGACTGTTTCCTACGAGCAGTACTCC. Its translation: CASSPSGTVSYEQYS.

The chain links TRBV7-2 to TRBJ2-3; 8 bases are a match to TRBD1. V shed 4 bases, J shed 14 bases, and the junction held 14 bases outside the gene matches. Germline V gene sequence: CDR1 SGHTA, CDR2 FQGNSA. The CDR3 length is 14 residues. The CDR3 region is CASSSRQGHRDAYF. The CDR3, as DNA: TGTGCCAGCAGCTCTAGACAGGGGCACAGAGACGCGTATTTT.

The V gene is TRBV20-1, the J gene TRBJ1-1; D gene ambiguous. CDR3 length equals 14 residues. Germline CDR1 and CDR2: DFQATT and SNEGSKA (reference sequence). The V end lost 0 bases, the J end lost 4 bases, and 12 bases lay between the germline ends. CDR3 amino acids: CSARDTGRGTEAFF. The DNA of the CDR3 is TGCAGTGCTAGAGATACCGGCAGAGGCACTGAAGCTTTCTTT.

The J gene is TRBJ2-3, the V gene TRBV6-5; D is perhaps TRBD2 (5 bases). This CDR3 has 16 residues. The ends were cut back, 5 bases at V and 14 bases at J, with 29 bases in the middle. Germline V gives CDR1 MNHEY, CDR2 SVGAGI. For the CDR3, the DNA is TGTGCCAGCAGTGACCCAGCGGAACGCGGGCACAGATACGCGTATTTT. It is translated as CASSDPAERGHRYAYF.

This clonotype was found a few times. CDR3 DNA sequence: TGTGCCAGCAGCTTTGCGGGACTACAGGGCGGGGAGCTGTTTTTT. Its protein is CASSFAGLQGGELFF. The rearrangement links TRBV7-8 to TRBJ2-2; D is possibly TRBD2 (7 bases). The CDR3 has 15 amino acids. V was cut by 3 bases and J by 7 bases, with 15 bases left in between. Germline loops: CDR1 SGHVS, CDR2 FQNEAQ.

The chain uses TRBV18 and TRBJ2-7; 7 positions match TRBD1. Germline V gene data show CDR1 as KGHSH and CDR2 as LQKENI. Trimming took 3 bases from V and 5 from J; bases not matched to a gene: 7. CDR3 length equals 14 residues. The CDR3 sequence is CASSPVDRLNEQYF. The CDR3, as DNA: TGTGCCAGCTCACCGGTGGACAGGCTAAACGAGCAGTACTTC.

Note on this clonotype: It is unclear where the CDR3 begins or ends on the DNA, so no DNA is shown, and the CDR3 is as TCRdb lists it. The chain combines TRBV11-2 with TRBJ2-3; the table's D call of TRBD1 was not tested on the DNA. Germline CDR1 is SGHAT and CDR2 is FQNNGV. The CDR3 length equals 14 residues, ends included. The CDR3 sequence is CASSFGTGARYAYF.